This T cell receptor beta chain was recovered during a study of T cell changes during pregnancy in multiple sclerosis. CDR1 is SGHNT and CDR2 is YYREEE in the germline V gene (reference sequence). The CDR3 spans 14 residues. The J segment lost 5 bases and the V segment lost 5 bases, leaving 7 bases of the junction unmatched. Profiled with immunoSEQ multiplex PCR; TCRdb holds only in-frame clones, not every one. The sample holds nearly 110,000 clones; less than 95% are singletons and the top ten take less than 2%. The chain uses TRBV5-4 and TRBJ2-5, with 9 bases lining up with TRBD1. This clonotype originated in a female donor with multiple sclerosis, enrolled in a pregnancy study. Material: peripheral blood, obtained after pregnancy. For the CDR3, the DNA is TGTGCCAGCAGTCCGGACAGGGGAGGGGAGACCCAGTACTTC. Protein: CASSPDRGGETQYF.